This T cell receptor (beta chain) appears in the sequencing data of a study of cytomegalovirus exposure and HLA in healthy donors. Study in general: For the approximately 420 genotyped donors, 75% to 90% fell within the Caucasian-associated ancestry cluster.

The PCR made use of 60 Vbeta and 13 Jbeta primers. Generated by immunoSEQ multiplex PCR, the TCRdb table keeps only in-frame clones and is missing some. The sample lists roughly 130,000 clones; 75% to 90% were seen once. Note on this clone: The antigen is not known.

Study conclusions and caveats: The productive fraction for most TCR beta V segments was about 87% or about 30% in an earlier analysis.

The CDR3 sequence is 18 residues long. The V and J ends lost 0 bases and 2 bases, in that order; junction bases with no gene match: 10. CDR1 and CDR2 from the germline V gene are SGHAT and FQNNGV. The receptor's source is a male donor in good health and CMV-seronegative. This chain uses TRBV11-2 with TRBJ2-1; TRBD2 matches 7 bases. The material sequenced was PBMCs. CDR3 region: CASSLDTEAAGAYNEQFF. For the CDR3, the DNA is TGTGCCAGCAGCTTAGATACGGAAGCGGCGGGGGCCTACAATGAGCAGTTCTTC. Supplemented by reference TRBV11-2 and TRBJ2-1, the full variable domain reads EAGVAQSPRYKIIEKRQSVAFWCNPISGHATLYWYQQILGQGPKLLIQFQNNGVVDDSQLPKDRFSAERLKGVDSTLKIQPAKLEDSAVYLCASSLDTEAAGAYNEQFFGPGTRLTVL.